The 8 T cell receptor beta chains below all came from one sample that was sequenced in a study of radiotherapy plus CTLA-4 blockade in lung cancer. Clones were read by immunoSEQ multiplex PCR, and TCRdb kept only the in-frame ones, dropping some. Of more than 55,000 clones in the sample, about three quarters were seen once. Source: peripheral blood, taken from a patient treated with radiotherapy plus ipilimumab. The receptors were gathered from a human donor with non-small cell lung cancer who had a partial response to radiotherapy plus ipilimumab.

The rearrangement uses TRBV2 and TRBJ2-7; tentatively, D is TRBD1 (5 bases). The CDR3 runs to 16 residues. The germline V gene has CDR1 SNHLY and CDR2 FYNNEI. Trimming shortened V by 6 bases and J by 3 bases, and 21 bases separated the two germline ends. The CDR3 protein is CASSLRAGNSNYEQYF. Here the CDR3 DNA reads TGTGCCAGCAGCCTAAGGGCAGGGAATAGCAACTACGAGCAGTACTTC.

The rearrangement uses TRBV9 and TRBJ1-6; maybe TRBD1 (6 bases). Germline assignment: CDR1 SGDLS and CDR2 YYNGEE. CDR3 length: 13 amino acids. Trimming removed 3 bases from V and 7 bases from J, with 8 bases in between. In DNA form, the CDR3 reads TGTGCCAGCAGCGGGACAGCAAATTCACCCCTCCACTTT. Translation gives CASSGTANSPLHF. Based on the CDR3 plus reference TRBV9 and TRBJ1-6, the full variable domain is DSGVTQTPKHLITATGQRVTLRCSPRSGDLSVYWYQQSLDQGLQFLIQYYNGEERAKGNILERFSAQQFPDLHSELNLSSLELGDSALYFCASSGTANSPLHFGNGTRLTVT.

The chain recombines TRBV13 with TRBJ2-7; 15 bases line up with TRBD2. The V gene's germline CDR1 is PRHDT and CDR2 FYEKMQ (reference sequence). The CDR3 extends over 17 amino acids. Trimming cost V 4 bases and J 4 bases; bases outside gene matches: 8. The CDR3 region is CASSSAGTSGGLYEQYF. Written as DNA, the CDR3 is TGTGCCAGCAGCTCCGCCGGGACTAGCGGGGGGTTATACGAGCAGTACTTC.

This sequence joins TRBV6-1 and TRBJ2-1, with 8 bases that match TRBD1. Unmatched junction bases numbered 4, after V lost 4 bases and J lost 5 bases. Germline assignment: CDR1 MNHNS and CDR2 SASEGT. This CDR3 spans 14 amino acids. CDR3 protein: CASSVDRVNNEQFF. In nucleotides, the CDR3 is TGTGCCAGCAGTGTGGACAGGGTGAACAATGAGCAGTTCTTC.

By sample share, this clone is medium-sized. This chain connects TRBV10-1 to TRBJ2-3, with 9 bases identical to TRBD2. CDR3 length: 14 residues. V was pared by 6 bases and J by 7 bases, with 8 bases of the junction left unmatched. Germline-derived CDR1 and CDR2 are WNHNN and SYGVQD (reference sequence). DNA of the CDR3: TGCGCCAGCAGCCGAGGCCTAGCGGGGAATACGCAGTATTTT. It codes for CASSRGLAGNTQYF.

Here the CDR3 reads CASSFTAGQSNEQFF. CDR3 DNA: TGTGCCAGCAGCTTCACAGCAGGACAGAGCAATGAGCAGTTCTTC. The chain combines TRBV7-6 with TRBJ2-1; a weak D match, TRBD1 (6 bases). Trimming shortened V by 3 bases and J by 6 bases, and 15 bases separated the two germline ends. The CDR3 runs to 15 residues. Germline V gene sequence: CDR1 SGHVS, CDR2 FNYEAQ.

V gene TRBV10-2 combines with J gene TRBJ2-7; D is uncertain. Looked up from germline, CDR1 is WSHSY and CDR2 is SAAADI. The CDR3 length is 14 residues. The V and J ends lost 0 bases and 2 bases respectively, with 8 bases between them. CDR3: CASSESGGAYEQYF. As DNA, the CDR3 is TGCGCCAGCAGTGAGTCAGGCGGAGCCTACGAGCAGTACTTC.

The chain carries TRBV5-6 and TRBJ1-2; 8 nucleotides match TRBD1. Germline V CDR1 and CDR2: SGHDT, YYEEEE. The CDR3 totals 17 residues. J was trimmed by 4 bases and V by 0 bases; bases with no gene match: 11. The CDR3 sequence is CASSLGTGIMGLYGYTF. The CDR3 DNA reads as TGTGCCAGCAGCTTGGGGACAGGGATTATGGGTCTCTATGGCTACACCTTC.